In this sample, the clone carrying this T cell receptor (beta chain) turned up once. The antigen remains unidentified. This sample is drawn from a study of T cells in localized non-small cell lung cancer. Findings and caveats of the study: With higher T cell density in blood came longer overall survival. The study sequenced only one region of the tumor. As a result, intratumor heterogeneity could not be excluded and remains possible.

Sequencing was performed with immunoSEQ multiplex PCR; in TCRdb, only in-frame clones are kept and a portion is missing. The sample yields about 74,000 clones, approximately 84% seen once. The CDR3 contains 14 residues. The junction had 6 bases not matched to a gene; V was cut back by 1 base and J by 7 bases. The germline V gene encodes CDR1 LNHDA and CDR2 SQIVND (reference sequence). The input for sequencing was peripheral blood, taken before any cancer treatment. The TCR comes from a female donor aged 60 or older with stage I lung adenocarcinoma. The chain carries TRBV19 and TRBJ1-1, with 7 nucleotides matching TRBD1. CDR3: CASSIVSTGREAFF. In DNA, the CDR3 is TGTGCCAGTAGTATAGTCTCGACAGGGCGTGAAGCTTTCTTT. Using reference TRBV19 and TRBJ1-1 for the parts outside the CDR3, the full variable domain is DGGITQSPKYLFRKEGQNVTLSCEQNLNHDAMYWYRQDPGQGLRLIYYSQIVNDFQKGDIAEGYSVSREKKESFPLTVTSAQKNPTAFYLCASSIVSTGREAFFGQGTRLTVV.